A selection of T cell receptor beta chains follows, all from one sample in a study of blood T cell repertoires in COVID-19. The table came from immunoSEQ multiplex PCR; TCRdb's copy has only in-frame clones and leaves some out. The sample consists of approximately 220,000 clones, 84% of them appearing once. Material: PBMCs or T cells enriched from blood (not recorded which). The receptors come from a woman aged 40-49 years who had recovered from COVID-19. CDR3s include the opening cysteine and the closing phenylalanine or tryptophan. D genes are given only for firm matches. Expanded clones are given a class, and other clones once, few, many or no size at all.

V	size	D	J	DNA	CDR3
TRBV5-4	NA	TRBD2	TRBJ2-3	TGTGCCAGCAGCTCCCCGACTAGCGGCGAAGGCACAGATACGCAGTATTTT	CASSSPTSGEGTDTQYF
TRBV11-2	NA	NA	TRBJ2-7	TGTGCCAGCAGCTTTGTGGAGGGGAAATCCGAGCAGTACTTC	CASSFVEGKSEQYF
TRBV11-3	NA	NA	TRBJ2-1	TGTGCCAGCAGCTTAGTTAGCGTGGGGGGCAATGAGCAGTTCTTC	CASSLVSVGGNEQFF
TRBV19	NA	NA	TRBJ2-6	TGTGCCAGTAGTATGCCCTTTACCTACTCGGGGGCCAACGTCCTGACTTTC	CASSMPFTYSGANVLTF
TRBV27	NA	TRBD1	TRBJ2-3	TGTGCCAGCAGTCATTTGACAGGGGGCGCAGATACGCAGTATTTT	CASSHLTGGADTQYF
TRBV4-3	NA	NA	TRBJ1-2	TGCGCCAGCAGCCGCTCACAGCAAGGCAGATGGGTAAATGGCTACACCTTC	CASSRSQQGRWVNGYTF
TRBV9	NA	NA	TRBJ2-3	TGTGCCAGCAGCCGGCAGGGGGGAGGTTACACAGATACGCAGTATTTT	CASSRQGGGYTDTQYF
TRBV12-3/TRBV12-4	NA	NA	TRBJ2-1	TGTGCCAGCAGTCCCCTAGCCTACAATGAGCAGTTCTTC	CASSPLAYNEQFF
TRBV7-2	once	TRBD2	TRBJ2-5	TGTGCCAGCAGCTTAGGACCGGGACTACCACAAGAGACCCAGTACTTC	CASSLGPGLPQETQYF
TRBV19	NA	TRBD2	TRBJ2-3	TGTGCCAGTAGTATATTGACTAGCGGGATGACAGATACGCAGTATTTT	CASSILTSGMTDTQYF
TRBV19	NA	NA	TRBJ1-5	TGTGCCAGTAGGGACATCACGAATCAGCCCCAGCATTTT	CASRDITNQPQHF
TRBV5-6	NA	NA	TRBJ2-5	TGTGCCAGCAGCTTCACCGGCAGGGGCCAGTACTTC	CASSFTGRGQYF
TRBV27	few	NA	TRBJ2-2	TGTGCCAGCAGTTTAGGGCAGAACACCGGGGAGCTGTTTTTT	CASSLGQNTGELFF
TRBV5-1	NA	TRBD2	TRBJ2-6	TGCGCCAGCAGCGCCCTCGGGGGGAACTCTGGGGCCAACGTCCTGACTTTC	CASSALGGNSGANVLTF
TRBV9	NA	NA	TRBJ1-3	TGTGCCAGCAGCGTGGCAGGGGTTGGAAACACCATATATTTT	CASSVAGVGNTIYF
TRBV10-2	NA	TRBD1	TRBJ1-1	TGCGCCAGCAGTGATTGGGCAGGGGGAGAGAACACTGAAGCTTTCTTT	CASSDWAGGENTEAFF
TRBV5-1	few	TRBD2	TRBJ2-1	TGCGCCAGCAGCTTGAGTAGCCTAGCGGGAGGCGAGCAGTTCTTC	CASSLSSLAGGEQFF
TRBV19	NA	TRBD1	TRBJ1-2	TGTGCCAGTAGTAGGACAGGGAAAGGCTACACCTTC	CASSRTGKGYTF
TRBV6-5	NA	NA	TRBJ1-3	TGTGCCAGCAGCCAACAGGGAGAGGGAAACACCATATATTTT	CASSQQGEGNTIYF
TRBV7-6	NA	TRBD1	TRBJ1-4	TGTGCCAGCAGCTTAGTGCGGACAGGTGGAAATGAAAAACTGTTTTTT	CASSLVRTGGNEKLFF
TRBV10-2	NA	TRBD2	TRBJ2-2	TGCGCCAGCAGTGACGGGACTAGCCCGAACACCGGGGAGCTGTTTTTT	CASSDGTSPNTGELFF
TRBV27	once	NA	TRBJ1-1	TGTGCCAGCAGTTTCCGACAGGAAGGGATAGCTTTCTTT	CASSFRQEGIAFF
TRBV19	NA	TRBD2	TRBJ2-1	TGTGCCAGTAGTCCAGCTAGCGGGAGAGGGCAGTTCTTC	CASSPASGRGQFF
TRBV5-1	NA	NA	TRBJ1-4	TGCGCCAGCAGCGGAGGTGCAACTAATGAAAAACTGTTTTTT	CASSGGATNEKLFF
TRBV30	once	NA	TRBJ1-2	TGTGCCTGGAGTAAAGGACAGCCGGAGAACTATGGCTACACCTTC	CAWSKGQPENYGYTF
TRBV4-1	NA	TRBD2	TRBJ2-5	TGCGCCAGCAGCCATACCGGGACTAGCGGGACTATCCTCGGGGGGACCCAGTACTTC	CASSHTGTSGTILGGTQYF
TRBV7-3	few	TRBD2	TRBJ2-3	TGTGCCAGCAGCTTGACTAGCGGCACAGATACGCAGTATTTT	CASSLTSGTDTQYF
TRBV9	NA	NA	TRBJ2-2	TGTGCCAGCAGCCCGAGACTAGTTATTGGGGAGCTGTTTTTT	CASSPRLVIGELFF
TRBV19	NA	TRBD1	TRBJ2-3	TGTGCCAGTAGTTCTAGGACAGGGGGCGGCACAGATACGCAGTATTTT	CASSSRTGGGTDTQYF
TRBV27	NA	TRBD2	TRBJ2-1	TGTGCCAGCAGTTTCTTTGGGGCTAGCGGGATCAATGAGCAGTTCTTC	CASSFFGASGINEQFF
TRBV4-3	NA	NA	TRBJ2-2	TGCGCCAGCAGCCAAGCCTACACCGGGGAGCTGTTTTTT	CASSQAYTGELFF
TRBV24-1	NA	NA	TRBJ2-7	TGTGCCACCAGTGACCCAGGGGATTTGCAGTACTTC	CATSDPGDLQYF
TRBV7-8	NA	TRBD2	TRBJ2-1	TGTGCCAGTCACGCGGGAGGCCATTGGAATGAGCAGTTCTTC	CASHAGGHWNEQFF
TRBV7-9	few	TRBD1	TRBJ2-2	TGTGCCAGCACCGATTCCGGGACAGGGGTAACCGGGGAGCTGTTTTTT	CASTDSGTGVTGELFF
TRBV12-3/TRBV12-4	NA	NA	TRBJ2-1	TGTGCCAGCAGTCCCCTTCGAGATGAGCAGTTCTTC	CASSPLRDEQFF
TRBV4-1	NA	TRBD2	TRBJ2-3	TGCGCCAGCAGCGGACTAGCGGGAGTTGTTGATACGCAGTATTTT	CASSGLAGVVDTQYF
TRBV4-1	NA	TRBD2	TRBJ2-1	TGCGCCAGCAGCCCCCAATCGGGAGGTACCTACAATGAGCAGTTCTTC	CASSPQSGGTYNEQFF
TRBV24-1	NA	TRBD2	TRBJ2-1	TGTGCCACCAGTGATTTGAGCGGGATTGAGCAGTTCTTC	CATSDLSGIEQFF
TRBV28	NA	NA	TRBJ1-4	TGTGCCAGCACCTTAGGGGGGGCCGGTGAAAAACTGTTTTTT	CASTLGGAGEKLFF
TRBV3-1/TRBV3-2	NA	NA	TRBJ2-1	TGTGCCAGCAGCCAAGTCCGTGGCGGCAATGAGCAGTTCTTC	CASSQVRGGNEQFF
TRBV18	NA	TRBD2	TRBJ2-5	TGTGCCAGCTCACCACTTAGCGGGATTGAGACCCAGTACTTC	CASSPLSGIETQYF
TRBV5-1	NA	NA	TRBJ2-3	TGCGCCAGCAGCCTCGAGGGGAGGGGGGCCTATACGCAGTATTTT	CASSLEGRGAYTQYF
TRBV5-6	NA	TRBD1	TRBJ2-2	TGTGCCAGCAGCTTAGGGGGCCGACCCACCGGGGAGCTGTTTTTT	CASSLGGRPTGELFF
TRBV30	NA	TRBD1	TRBJ1-2	TGTGCCTGGAGTGCGGGACAGTCTCTCTATGGCTACACCTTC	CAWSAGQSLYGYTF
TRBV7-2	once	TRBD2	TRBJ2-7	TGTGCCAGCAGTCGGTCTAGCGGCTACGAGCAGTACTTC	CASSRSSGYEQYF